The 17 T cell receptor beta chains below come from one sample, sequenced in a study of T cell responses to AZD1222 COVID-19 vaccine. The method was immunoSEQ multiplex PCR; TCRdb's version includes in-frame clones alone and lacks a portion of them. The data contain about 50,000 clones, more than 80% of them seen just once; the ten biggest clones take up roughly 19%. Source: peripheral blood, taken on day 0 of MenACWY control vaccination. These receptors came from an adult in good health.

The chain carries TRBV28 and TRBJ2-3, with 9 positions matching TRBD2. CDR1 is MDHEN, CDR2 SYDVKM, per germline. The CDR3 contains 15 residues. V lost 3 bases, J lost 5 bases, and 6 bases stayed unmatched. This CDR3 reads CASSFAGGVGDTQYF. The CDR3 bases are TGTGCCAGCAGTTTTGCGGGAGGGGTAGGAGATACGCAGTATTTT. The complete variable domain, with remaining parts taken from reference TRBV28 and TRBJ2-3, reads DVKVTQSSRYLVKRTGEKVFLECVQDMDHENMFWYRQDPGLGLRLIYFSYDVKMKEKGDIPEGYSVSREKKERFSLILESASTNQTSMYLCASSFAGGVGDTQYFGPGTRLTVL.

This clone turned up a few times. The chain has TRBV7-9 and TRBJ2-7, with TRBD1 identical over 8 bases. The CDR3 covers 14 residues. V was clipped by 5 bases and J by 2 bases; unmatched bases: 5. Germline lookup yields CDR1 SEHNR and CDR2 FQNEAQ (reference sequence). CDR3 bases: TGTGCCAGCAGCCAGCCGGGACAGGCCTACGAGCAGTACTTC. Its protein is CASSQPGQAYEQYF. Supplemented by reference TRBV7-9 and TRBJ2-7, the full variable domain reads DTGVSQNPRHKITKRGQNVTFRCDPISEHNRLYWYRQTLGQGPEFLTYFQNEAQLEKSRLLSDRFSAERPKGSFSTLEIQRTEQGDSAMYLCASSQPGQAYEQYFGPGTRLTVT.

The chain has TRBV4-1 and TRBJ2-4; TRBD1 might be the D (7 bases). V was trimmed by 3 bases and J by 2 bases, leaving 20 bases between them. CDR3 length: 18 amino acids. CDR1 and CDR2 (germline): MGHRA, YSYEKL. Here the CDR3 DNA reads TGCGCCAGCAGCCAGCCTCTTCAATCAGGGGGGCCCAAAAACATTCAGTACTTC. Translation: CASSQPLQSGGPKNIQYF.

The gene calls are TRBV28 and TRBJ2-6; possibly TRBD1 or TRBD2 for D (6 bases each). The V gene lost 6 bases and the J gene lost 4 bases, with 13 bases spanning the gap. CDR1 is MDHEN and CDR2 is SYDVKM in the germline V gene. The CDR3 spans 15 residues. The CDR3: CASSPPGAGANVLTF. As DNA, the CDR3 is TGTGCCAGCAGCCCCCCGGGGGCAGGGGCCAACGTCCTGACTTTC. Based on the CDR3 plus reference TRBV28 and TRBJ2-6, the full variable domain is DVKVTQSSRYLVKRTGEKVFLECVQDMDHENMFWYRQDPGLGLRLIYFSYDVKMKEKGDIPEGYSVSREKKERFSLILESASTNQTSMYLCASSPPGAGANVLTFGAGSRLTVL.

The V call is TRBV3-1 (or the pseudogene TRBV3-2), the J call TRBJ2-7, with D maybe TRBD2 (5 bases). This CDR3 is 14 amino acids long. Trimming removed 7 bases from V and 3 bases from J, with 16 bases in between. The germline CDR1 and CDR2 sequences are LGHDT and YNNKEL (reference sequence). The CDR3 sequence is CASTPDGRGYEQYF. The DNA of the CDR3 is TGTGCCAGCACCCCGGACGGACGGGGCTACGAGCAGTACTTC.

In the case of this clone: The identical CDR3 is also encoded by other nucleotide sequences in the sample. V is TRBV27 and J is TRBJ2-7; a weak D match, TRBD2 (6 bases). The V gene lost 5 bases and the J gene lost 4 bases, with 9 bases spanning the gap. The length of the CDR3 is 12 residues. Germline V lookup: CDR1 MNHEY, CDR2 SMNVEV (reference sequence). The CDR3 sequence is CASSPGTYEQYF. The CDR3 DNA is TGTGCCAGCAGTCCGGGGACTTACGAGCAGTACTTC.

This chain uses TRBV6-1 with TRBJ1-6, with 8 bases aligning to TRBD1. The V segment lost 3 bases and the J segment 9 bases; nucleotides outside the gene matches: 7. The CDR3 runs 15 residues. Germline loops: CDR1 MNHNS, CDR2 SASEGT. In DNA form, the CDR3 reads TGTGCCAGCAGTGACGTCAGGGGGCAGGGTTCACCCCTCCACTTT. Protein sequence: CASSDVRGQGSPLHF.

A word on this clone: Additional DNA sequences in this sample encode the identical CDR3. This chain connects TRBV28 to TRBJ2-3; D is ambiguous. Trimming stripped 6 bases from V and 3 bases from J, with 4 bases between. In germline, CDR1 is MDHEN, CDR2 SYDVKM. The CDR3 length is 11 residues. The CDR3 here is CASSLTDTQYF. The CDR3 DNA reads as TGTGCCAGCAGCCTGACAGATACGCAGTATTTT.

The rearrangement uses TRBV19 and TRBJ2-7, with a tentative D call TRBD2 (6 bases). The CDR3 contains 15 residues. In germline, CDR1 is LNHDA, CDR2 SQIVND (reference sequence). Deletions cut 7 bases from V and 0 bases from J, with 16 bases between. The CDR3 DNA reads TGTGCCAGTACGTGGCGGGACGGAAGCTCCTACGAGCAGTACTTC. Translating it yields CASTWRDGSSYEQYF.

The CDR3, as DNA: TGTGCCAGCACTATACACCTTACCGCGAACACCGGGGAGCTGTTTTTT. Amino acids: CASTIHLTANTGELFF. This chain connects TRBV7-8 to TRBJ2-2; D uncertain. CDR1 is SGHVS and CDR2 is FQNEAQ in the germline V gene. The CDR3 runs to 16 residues. Trimming shortened V by 7 bases and J by 0 bases, and 15 bases separated the two germline ends.

The chain employs TRBV19 and TRBJ1-4; a weak D match, TRBD1 (5 bases). CDR3 length equals 12 residues. The ends were cut back, 7 bases at V and 10 bases at J, with 13 bases in the middle. Germline values: CDR1 LNHDA, CDR2 SQIVND (reference sequence). The CDR3: CASTVRGGKLFF. The DNA of the CDR3 is TGTGCCAGTACCGTCCGGGGCGGAAAACTGTTTTTT.

Only a few counts were recorded for this clone. V is TRBV4-2 and J is TRBJ2-1; no clear D. CDR1 LGHNA and CDR2 YNFKEQ come from the germline V gene. The CDR3 totals 12 residues. The V gene lost 3 bases and the J gene lost 9 bases, with 9 bases spanning the gap. The CDR3 reads CASSHGWGEQFF. The CDR3 DNA sequence: TGTGCCAGCAGCCATGGGTGGGGTGAGCAGTTCTTC.

The chain links TRBV14 to TRBJ1-3; TRBD1 is a possible D gene (5 bases). The CDR3 runs to 12 residues. The germline V and J ends were trimmed by 4 bases and 8 bases, with 9 bases remaining between them. Per germline, CDR1 SGHDN and CDR2 FVKESK. This chain's CDR3 is CASSPTRDTIYF. The CDR3 nucleotides read TGTGCCAGCAGCCCTACCAGGGACACCATATATTTT.

A note on this clone: The junction differs from germline at one of its ends, possibly a read error. The chain joins TRBV7-9 to TRBJ1-1; D remains unclear. Germline values: CDR1 SEHNR, CDR2 FQNEAQ (reference sequence). The length of the CDR3 is 13 residues. The CDR3 protein is CASSLADRLEAFF. The CDR3 nucleotides are TGTGCCAGCAGCCTAGCAGACCGCCTTGAAGCTTTCTTT.

This clone was seen only once. The chain carries TRBV7-2 and TRBJ2-7; perhaps D is TRBD1 or TRBD2 (7 bases each). The CDR3 is 14 residues long. V dropped 0 bases and J dropped 7 bases, with 13 bases sitting between them. Germline CDR1 SGHTA, CDR2 FQGNSA. The DNA of the CDR3 is TGTGCCAGCAGCTTAGCGATCCAGGGGGGGGAGCAGTACTTC. Its protein product is CASSLAIQGGEQYF.

This clone was detected a few times. V is TRBV5-8 and J is TRBJ1-2; 8 positions agree with TRBD1. This CDR3 is 18 amino acids long. With 4 bases clipped from V and 0 bases from J, the junction kept 14 bases outside the gene matches. Germline CDR1 and CDR2: SGHTS and YDEGEE. CDR3: CASSPSLGQGWTNYGYTF. The CDR3 DNA is TGTGCCAGCAGCCCCTCGCTAGGACAGGGATGGACTAACTATGGCTACACCTTC.

The chain uses TRBV19 and TRBJ2-3; 9 bases agree with TRBD1. This CDR3 spans 19 amino acids. Per germline, CDR1 LNHDA and CDR2 SQIVND (reference sequence). The V and J ends lost 6 bases and 1 base, in that order; junction bases with no gene match: 17. The CDR3 nucleotides are TGTGCCAGTAGAACCGGGACAGGGTCGGACAGCTTCCGCACAGATACGCAGTATTTT. Its translation: CASRTGTGSDSFRTDTQYF.